Shown below are 5 T cell receptor beta chains from a single sample sequenced in a study of blood T cell repertoires in COVID-19. The assay was immunoSEQ multiplex PCR, and TCRdb's table has in-frame clones only and misses some. The table records more than 400,000 clones, 75% to 90% of them present only once. Sequenced: PBMCs or T cells enriched from blood (not recorded which). These receptors were collected from a woman between 18 and 29 years old who had recovered from COVID-19.

The rearrangement links TRBV2 to TRBJ1-3, with D perhaps TRBD1 (5 bases). This CDR3 has 14 residues. The V end lost 10 bases, the J end lost 7 bases, and 20 bases lay between the germline ends. Germline V lookup: CDR1 SNHLY, CDR2 FYNNEI. CDR3 in amino acids: CAIGVFGPPNTIYF. In DNA form, the CDR3 reads TGTGCCATAGGGGTCTTCGGTCCCCCTAACACCATATATTTT.

The CDR3 sequence: CASSFVGQGQETQYF. CDR3 coding DNA: TGCGCCAGCAGCTTCGTGGGACAGGGGCAAGAGACCCAGTACTTC. V and J are TRBV5-1 and TRBJ2-5; the match to TRBD1 covers 10 bases. V dropped 2 bases and J dropped 2; count of bases not matched to a gene: 3. Germline V gives CDR1 SGHRS, CDR2 YFSETQ. The CDR3 runs to 15 residues.

The gene calls are TRBV4-1 and TRBJ2-5; weak D call: TRBD1 (6 bases). This CDR3 region has 15 residues. The V end lost 3 bases, the J end lost 2 bases, and 13 bases lay between the germline ends. Germline lookup yields CDR1 MGHRA and CDR2 YSYEKL. The CDR3 loop is CASSHRDTPQETQYF. In nucleotides, the CDR3 is TGCGCCAGCAGCCACCGGGACACTCCGCAAGAGACCCAGTACTTC.

This clone was recorded a few times. Written as DNA, the CDR3 is TGCAGCGTTGCGGTAGGGGAAAATCAGCCCCAGCATTTT. It codes for CSVAVGENQPQHF. The chain carries TRBV29-1 and TRBJ1-5, with D tentatively TRBD1 (5 bases). V was trimmed by 4 bases and J by 4 bases, leaving 11 bases between them. CDR1 is SQVTM and CDR2 is ANQGSEA in the germline V gene. The CDR3 runs 13 residues.

The sample holds one count of this clone. Other DNA sequences from this sample encode an identical CDR3 as well. The chain employs TRBV5-1 and TRBJ1-4, with D hard to call. From germline, CDR1 is SGHRS and CDR2 YFSETQ. The CDR3 has 14 residues. V lost 0 bases, J lost 2 bases, and 5 bases lay in between. CDR3 in amino acids: CASSLGGTNEKLFF. For the CDR3, the DNA is TGCGCCAGCAGCTTGGGCGGGACTAATGAAAAACTGTTTTTT.